Following are 26 T cell receptor beta chains from one sample sequenced in a study of radiotherapy plus CTLA-4 blockade in lung cancer. TCRdb's table, derived via immunoSEQ multiplex PCR, lists solely in-frame clones and lacks some. The data hold around 59,000 clones, with about three quarters observed a single time. Sequencing used peripheral blood, obtained from a patient treated with radiotherapy plus ipilimumab. These receptors all come from a human donor with non-small cell lung cancer who had a partial response to radiotherapy plus ipilimumab.

The chain joins TRBV5-6 to TRBJ2-7; 11 bases line up with TRBD1. This CDR3 is 17 amino acids long. Germline V CDR1 and CDR2: SGHDT, YYEEEE. After removal of 4 bases from V and 6 bases from J, the junction contained 15 bases not matched to a gene. The CDR3 nucleotides are TGTGCCAGCAGCGCCAAAGCCGGGACAGGGGGACTAAGCGAGCAGTACTTC. Residues: CASSAKAGTGGLSEQYF.

This clone has a single count. The gene calls are TRBV9 and TRBJ2-4, with a weak D call TRBD2 (5 bases). Germline CDR1 reads SGDLS; CDR2 reads YYNGEE. Trimming cost V 1 base and J 7 bases, with 18 bases left between them. The CDR3 spans 16 residues. CDR3 bases: TGTGCCAGCAGCGTATCGGAGAGGGCCGGGGTTAACATTCAGTACTTC. It yields the protein CASSVSERAGVNIQYF.

V usage is TRBV11-3 and J usage is TRBJ2-7; maybe TRBD1 (6 bases). Trimming pared 5 bases from V and 5 bases from J, leaving 13 bases between. This CDR3 is built from 13 residues. Per germline, CDR1 SGHNT and CDR2 YENEEA. CDR3 DNA: TGTGCCAGCAGCCCCCGCAGGGGCGACGAGCAGTACTTC. Protein: CASSPRRGDEQYF.

This clone is a singleton in its sample. This chain connects TRBV2 to TRBJ2-7, with D perhaps TRBD1 (6 bases). The CDR3 has 14 residues. Trimming stripped 0 bases from V and 3 bases from J, with 9 bases between. Germline V CDR1 and CDR2: SNHLY, FYNNEI. The CDR3, as DNA: TGTGCCAGCAGTGAAGCGGGGGCAGACTACGAGCAGTACTTC. Translated: CASSEAGADYEQYF.

The chain employs TRBV7-8 and TRBJ2-2, with TRBD1 as a possible D gene (6 bases). The CDR3 runs to 15 residues. V lost 5 bases to trimming and J lost 0 bases, with 10 bases between them. Looked up from germline, CDR1 is SGHVS and CDR2 is FQNEAQ. The DNA for the CDR3 is TGTGCCAGCAGCACCCGACAGGCGAACACCGGGGAGCTGTTTTTT. Translating it yields CASSTRQANTGELFF.

V usage is TRBV10-3 and J usage is TRBJ1-5; D unclear. The CDR3 is made up of 14 amino acids. The germline CDR1 and CDR2 sequences are ENHRY and SYGVKD. The ends were cut back, 0 bases at V and 7 bases at J, with 10 bases in the middle. In DNA, the CDR3 is TGTGCCATCAGTGAGTCGGCGAGGAACCAGCCCCAGCATTTT. Translation gives CAISESARNQPQHF.

The chain uses TRBV7-9 and TRBJ2-3; D not certain. The CDR3 spans 16 residues. With 5 bases removed from V and 2 bases from J, the gap between germline ends came to 17 bases. Per germline, CDR1 SEHNR and CDR2 FQNEAQ (reference sequence). CDR3 sequence reads: CASSPPAAANTDTQYF. CDR3 coding DNA: TGTGCCAGCAGCCCGCCCGCGGCAGCGAACACAGATACGCAGTATTTT.

The chain uses TRBV6-5 and TRBJ2-3, with 10 bases lining up with TRBD2. V lost 6 bases, J lost 3 bases, and 6 bases stayed unmatched. In germline, CDR1 is MNHEY, CDR2 SVGAGI. This CDR3 region has 15 residues. The CDR3 DNA reads TGTGCCAGCAGACCGGGACTAGCGATAACAGATACGCAGTATTTT. This encodes CASRPGLAITDTQYF.

The chain uses TRBV11-2 and TRBJ1-3; D may be TRBD1 (5 bases). Germline V gene sequence: CDR1 SGHAT, CDR2 FQNNGV. Between the trimmed V and J ends, which lost 0 bases and 0 bases, there was a span of 18 bases. This CDR3 has 19 residues. The CDR3 DNA sequence: TGTGCCAGCAGCTTAGATGTCCCGACAGAAAGGAGCTCTGGAAACACCATATATTTT. Protein: CASSLDVPTERSSGNTIYF.

The V gene is TRBV5-4, the J gene TRBJ1-4; TRBD1 agrees at 9 bases. The V and J ends lost 4 bases and 8 bases, in that order; junction bases with no gene match: 15. The CDR3 is made up of 17 amino acids. Germline V gives CDR1 SGHNT, CDR2 YYREEE (reference sequence). The CDR3 sequence is CASSDGTGTGVLEKLFF. CDR3 coding DNA: TGTGCCAGCAGCGACGGGACAGGGACTGGGGTTTTGGAAAAACTGTTTTTT.

J is TRBJ1-1 and V is TRBV11-2, with D unresolved. V dropped 4 bases and J dropped 1 base, with 10 bases sitting between them. This CDR3 is built from 14 residues. Germline V lookup: CDR1 SGHAT, CDR2 FQNNGV. The CDR3 is CASSSKPGNTEAFF. The CDR3 coding sequence is TGTGCCAGCAGCTCAAAACCGGGGAACACTGAAGCTTTCTTT.

The chain couples TRBV9 to TRBJ2-3; the D gene is possibly TRBD1 (6 bases). The CDR3 extends over 14 amino acids. The germline gives CDR1 SGDLS, CDR2 YYNGEE. Trimming left V 3 bases short and J 1 base short, with 9 bases between. The CDR3 nucleotides are TGTGCCAGCAGCGATCGGACAGGCACAGATACGCAGTATTTT. It specifies CASSDRTGTDTQYF.

J is TRBJ2-2 and V is TRBV27; maybe TRBD2 (5 bases). From germline, CDR1 is MNHEY and CDR2 SMNVEV (reference sequence). Trimming removed 2 bases from V and 0 bases from J, with 10 bases in between. There are 16 residues in the CDR3. CDR3 DNA sequence: TGTGCCAGCAGTTTAGGACTGATTCCGAACACCGGGGAGCTGTTTTTT. Protein: CASSLGLIPNTGELFF.

The rearrangement links TRBV27 to TRBJ1-2; 10 positions agree with TRBD1. The germline V gene has CDR1 MNHEY and CDR2 SMNVEV (reference sequence). The CDR3 is 16 amino acids. J gave up 1 base and V 5 bases, and 7 bases lay outside the gene matches. CDR3 nucleotide sequence: TGTGCCAGCAGTCGAACGCGGGACAGGGGTAACTATGGCTACACCTTC. Protein product: CASSRTRDRGNYGYTF.

The V and J genes are TRBV5-4 and TRBJ2-1; 7 bases are shared with TRBD2. Germline CDR1 reads SGHNT; CDR2 reads YYREEE (reference sequence). Losses at the gene ends were 4 bases for V and 0 bases for J; bases not matched to a gene: 4. This CDR3 contains 15 residues. In DNA form, the CDR3 reads TGTGCCAGCAGCCAGACTAGCTTCTCCTACAATGAGCAGTTCTTC. Its translation: CASSQTSFSYNEQFF.

This clone was seen more than once but under ten times. J is TRBJ2-3 and V is TRBV7-2; perhaps TRBD2 as D (7 bases). The CDR3 is 16 amino acids. With 5 bases removed from V and 6 bases from J, the gap between germline ends came to 21 bases. Germline assignment: CDR1 SGHTA and CDR2 FQGNSA. The CDR3 region is CASSPWGRGARDTQYF. CDR3 DNA sequence: TGTGCCAGCAGCCCCTGGGGACGGGGGGCCCGGGATACGCAGTATTTT. Filled out from reference TRBV7-2 and TRBJ2-3, the complete variable domain reads GAGVSQSPSNKVTEKGKDVELRCDPISGHTALYWYRQSLGQGLEFLIYFQGNSAPDKSGLPSDRFSAERTGGSVSTLTIQRTQQEDSAVYLCASSPWGRGARDTQYFGPGTRLTVL.

This chain connects TRBV7-9 to TRBJ2-5, with a tentative D call TRBD1 (6 bases). CDR1 is SEHNR and CDR2 is FQNEAQ in the germline V gene (reference sequence). The CDR3 totals 15 residues. With 3 bases removed from V and 2 bases from J, the gap between germline ends came to 13 bases. The DNA for the CDR3 is TGTGCCAGCAGCTTGCCTGACAGGCGGCAAGAGACCCAGTACTTC. Amino acid sequence: CASSLPDRRQETQYF.

This chain uses TRBV30 with TRBJ1-5; 9 bases fit TRBD1. The CDR3 has 14 residues. CDR1 is GTSNPN and CDR2 is SVGIG in the germline V gene (reference sequence). The trim removed 3 bases at V and 5 bases at J, leaving 5 bases unmatched. The CDR3 DNA sequence: TGTGCCTGGAGCCGGGACAGGGTGGATCAGCCCCAGCATTTT. This translates into CAWSRDRVDQPQHF.

The gene calls are TRBV9 and TRBJ2-7; possibly TRBD1 for D (6 bases). V was pared by 2 bases and J by 4 bases, with 16 bases between. Germline V gene sequence: CDR1 SGDLS, CDR2 YYNGEE. The CDR3 loop spans 15 amino acids. The CDR3 sequence: CASSVEQGLGYEQYF. CDR3 coding DNA: TGTGCCAGCAGCGTCGAACAGGGATTGGGTTACGAGCAGTACTTC.

The gene calls are TRBV5-1 and TRBJ1-1, with 7 bases lining up with TRBD1. Germline-derived CDR1 and CDR2 are SGHRS and YFSETQ. CDR3 length: 17 amino acids. V gave up 3 bases and J gave up 0 bases; unmatched junction bases: 11. For the CDR3, the DNA is TGCGCCAGCAGCTCGGACAGGACGGCCCGTTTGAACACTGAAGCTTTCTTT. Protein: CASSSDRTARLNTEAFF.

This chain uses TRBV6-5 with TRBJ1-6; D possibly corresponds to TRBD1 (6 bases). This CDR3 comprises 15 residues. The ends were cut back, 4 bases at V and 9 bases at J, with 16 bases in the middle. The germline V gene encodes CDR1 MNHEY and CDR2 SVGAGI. The CDR3: CASSSPDQGSSPLHF. The DNA of the CDR3 is TGTGCCAGCAGTTCACCGGACCAGGGGAGTTCACCCCTCCACTTT.

This clone has a single count. The V gene is TRBV5-6, the J gene TRBJ2-7; D not resolved. Germline CDR1 SGHDT, CDR2 YYEEEE. This CDR3 is 13 amino acids long. The V end lost 0 bases, the J end lost 0 bases, and 4 bases lay between the germline ends. CDR3 loop: CASSLVYSYEQYF. The CDR3 DNA reads TGTGCCAGCAGCTTGGTGTACTCCTACGAGCAGTACTTC.

CDR3: CASSNSGGANTGELFF. The CDR3, as DNA: TGCGCCAGCAGCAATAGCGGGGGAGCGAACACCGGGGAGCTGTTTTTT. The chain carries TRBV4-1 and TRBJ2-2, with 9 bases aligning to TRBD2. Unmatched junction bases numbered 4, after V lost 5 bases and J lost 0 bases. CDR1 MGHRA and CDR2 YSYEKL come from the germline V gene. CDR3 length: 16 residues.

This rearrangement joins TRBV25-1 to TRBJ2-5, with 7 bases identical to TRBD2. The CDR3 has 14 residues. The ends lost 5 bases at V and 3 bases at J; junction bases unmatched: 6. Germline V gene lookup returns CDR1 MGHDK and CDR2 SYGVNS. The CDR3 region has the DNA TGTGCCAGCAGTCAGCCTAGCGGAGAAGAGACCCAGTACTTC. Translated, it gives CASSQPSGEETQYF.

This clone was recorded only once. The CDR3 protein is CASSISGGGPDTQYF. In nucleotides, the CDR3 is TGTGCCAGCAGCATAAGCGGGGGGGGACCAGATACGCAGTATTTT. The chain combines TRBV6-6 with TRBJ2-3, with 10 bases lining up with TRBD2. The CDR3 extends over 15 amino acids. The germline gives CDR1 MNHNY, CDR2 SVGAGI (reference sequence). J was trimmed by 4 bases and V by 6 bases; bases with no gene match: 7.

The chain combines TRBV6-5 with TRBJ2-2, with D maybe TRBD2 (5 bases). This CDR3 spans 14 amino acids. CDR1 is MNHEY and CDR2 is SVGAGI in the germline V gene. V was clipped by 9 bases and J by 7 bases, with 18 bases between them. CDR3 in DNA: TGTGCCAGTGGGCTTCGGAGGACGGACGGGGAGCTGTTTTTT. Translated, it gives CASGLRRTDGELFF.